This is a list of T cell receptor beta chains from one sample in a study of T cell responses to AZD1222 COVID-19 vaccine. Profiled with immunoSEQ multiplex PCR; TCRdb holds only in-frame clones, not every one. The sample lists about 100,000 clones, about 82% occurring once. The sequenced sample was peripheral blood, obtained on day 0 of AZD1222 vaccination. The receptors derive from an adult in good health. Both conserved end residues are part of each CDR3. Fields, in order: D gene, V gene, clone size, J gene, CDR3 DNA, CDR3 protein. A D gene is named only where the DNA matches it firmly. A clone size is listed for some rows: how often the clone was seen (once, few, many), or a class if it is expanded.

>TRBD1|TRBV27|-|TRBJ1-5
TGTGCCAGCAGTCGACAGGGTATGGATCAGCCCCAGCATTTT
CASSRQGMDQPQHF
>TRBD1|TRBV19|-|TRBJ1-4
TGTGCCAGTAGACCAGGGGGCGCGGGTGAAAAACTGTTTTTT
CASRPGGAGEKLFF
>-|TRBV7-9|-|TRBJ1-1
TGTGCCAGCAGCTCAGCGGCTGGACAGCCCAACATTTTGGCTTTCTTT
CASSSAAGQPNILAFF
>-|TRBV10-3|-|TRBJ1-2
TGTGCCATCAGGGGGACTACTGAGGACTATGGCTACACCTTC
CAIRGTTEDYGYTF
>TRBD1|TRBV24-1|-|TRBJ2-2
TGTGCCACCAGTGAGCCTAGGACAGGGAACACCGGGGAGCTGTTTTTT
CATSEPRTGNTGELFF
>-|TRBV7-9|-|TRBJ1-4
TGTGCCAGCAGCTTAGGGGGGACAACTAATGAAAAACTGTTTTTT
CASSLGGTTNEKLFF
>-|TRBV5-6|few|TRBJ1-1
TGTGCCAGCAGCTTGGCCTCCACTGAAGCTTTCTTT
CASSLASTEAFF
>-|TRBV7-9|-|TRBJ2-7
TGTGCCAGCAGTCAACCCGGGGGCGAGCAGTACTTC
CASSQPGGEQYF
>TRBD1|TRBV5-4|-|TRBJ2-1
TGTGCCAGCAGCTTTGGCGCGCAGGGGGCCCCCAATGAGCAGTTCTTC
CASSFGAQGAPNEQFF
>TRBD2|TRBV19|-|TRBJ2-1
TGTGCCAGTAGTGCGACCGGCGGGGGTGGCAATGAGCAGTTCTTC
CASSATGGGGNEQFF
>-|TRBV4-1|-|TRBJ2-5
TGCGCCAGCAGCCAAGGTCTAGGAGGGCAAGAGACCCAGTACTTC
CASSQGLGGQETQYF
>-|TRBV14|-|TRBJ1-6
TGTGCCAGCAGCCCCCAGGGCATCATAAGCTCCTATAATTCACCCCTCCACTTT
CASSPQGIISSYNSPLHF
>-|TRBV18|-|TRBJ2-2
TGTGCCAGCTCACCACAGCCGGAGAACACCGGGGAGCTGTTTTTT
CASSPQPENTGELFF
>-|TRBV7-9|-|TRBJ2-2
TGTGCCAGCAGCTTAACTCCGGCAACGAACACCGGGGAGCTGTTTTTT
CASSLTPATNTGELFF
>-|TRBV3-1/TRBV3-2|-|TRBJ1-1
TGTGCCAGCAGCCAAGATCAGGGGTGGACTGAAGCTTTCTTT
CASSQDQGWTEAFF
>TRBD1|TRBV27|-|TRBJ1-5
TGTGCCAGTAGTGACAGGGTTCATCAGCCCCAGCATTTT
CASSDRVHQPQHF
>-|TRBV7-9|-|TRBJ2-7
TGTGCCAGCAGCTTAGGCCAGCGGAGCTCCTACGAGCAGTACTTC
CASSLGQRSSYEQYF
>-|TRBV7-8|-|TRBJ2-3
TGTGCCAGCAGCTTATCACGGTTCCTCACAGATACGCAGTATTTT
CASSLSRFLTDTQYF
>-|TRBV4-1|-|TRBJ1-1
TGCGCCAGCAGCCACACGACCTCCCGCGGAGCTTTCTTT
CASSHTTSRGAFF
>TRBD1|TRBV29-1|-|TRBJ2-7
TGCAGCGTCCAAGGACAGGGGGCCCACGAGCAGTACTTC
CSVQGQGAHEQYF
>TRBD1|TRBV30|-|TRBJ1-3
TGTGCCTGGAGTGAACAGGGGGGCTTTGGAAACACCATATATTTT
CAWSEQGGFGNTIYF
>-|TRBV4-2|-|TRBJ1-4
TGTGCCAGCAGCCAAGATGAGATTCGCCCGGGGAGGGGAACTAATGAAAAACTGTTTTTT
CASSQDEIRPGRGTNEKLFF
>-|TRBV30|-|TRBJ2-2
TGTGCCTGGAGTCGTGGGAGTACCGGGGAGCTGTTTTTT
CAWSRGSTGELFF
>-|TRBV13|once|TRBJ1-5
TGTGCCAGCAGCTTGGGTTGGGGCAATCAGCCCCAGCATTTT
CASSLGWGNQPQHF
>TRBD2|TRBV30|once|TRBJ2-7
TGTGCCTGGACCCAATGGGGGACTAGCGGGGCCTACGAGCAGTACTTC
CAWTQWGTSGAYEQYF
>TRBD1|TRBV19|once|TRBJ2-1
TGTGCCAGTAGTATAGCCGGGACAGGGCCCTACAATGAGCAGTTCTTC
CASSIAGTGPYNEQFF